This T cell receptor (beta chain) was obtained from a study of shared clonotypes between healthy human individuals. The study, taken as a whole, reports: With a few donors compared, approximately 5.5% of naive CD4 clonotypes were shared.

Sequencing was performed with immunoSEQ multiplex PCR; in TCRdb, only in-frame clones are kept and a portion is missing. The table shows about 2.1 million clones, with over 85% occurring only once. Remarks on this clone: Antigen specificity is unknown.

Trimming took off 2 bases at V and 4 bases at J, with 8 bases between the two ends. The CDR3 is made up of 13 amino acids. Germline V gives CDR1 SGDLS, CDR2 YYNGEE. Terminally differentiated effector memory CD45RA+ cells were left out of the naive CD8 fraction, which was CD45RO-negative and positively selected for CCR7. The receptor's source is a man younger than 35 in good health. Some clones in this sample may be carry-over from other donors' samples. This chain connects TRBV9 to TRBJ2-3; D may be TRBD1 (6 bases). The specimen sequenced was naive CD8+ T cells from PBMCs. In DNA, the CDR3 is TGTGCCAGCAGCGTCAAGGGGGCAGATACGCAGTATTTT. The encoded protein is CASSVKGADTQYF.